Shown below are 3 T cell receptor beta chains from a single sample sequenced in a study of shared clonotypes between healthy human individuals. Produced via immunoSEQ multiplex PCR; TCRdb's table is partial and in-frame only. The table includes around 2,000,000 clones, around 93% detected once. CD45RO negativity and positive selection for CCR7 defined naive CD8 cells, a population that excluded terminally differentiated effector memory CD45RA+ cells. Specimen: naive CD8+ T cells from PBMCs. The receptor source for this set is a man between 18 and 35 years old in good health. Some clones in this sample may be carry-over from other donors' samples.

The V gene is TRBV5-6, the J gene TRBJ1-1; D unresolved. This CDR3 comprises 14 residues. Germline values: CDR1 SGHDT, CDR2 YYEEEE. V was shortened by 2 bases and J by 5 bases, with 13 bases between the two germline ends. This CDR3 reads CASSFPSGRTEAFF. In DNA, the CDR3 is TGTGCCAGCAGCTTTCCCTCTGGGCGGACTGAAGCTTTCTTT.

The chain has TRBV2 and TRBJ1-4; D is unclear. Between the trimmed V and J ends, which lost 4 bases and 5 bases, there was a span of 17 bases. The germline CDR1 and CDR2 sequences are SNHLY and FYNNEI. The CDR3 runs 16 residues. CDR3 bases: TGTGCCAGCAGTGCAGTCTTACGCCCCCAAAATGAAAAACTGTTTTTT. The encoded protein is CASSAVLRPQNEKLFF.

CDR3 nucleotides: TGTGCCAGCAGCATAGGGACTAGCGGGTACAATGAGCAGTTCTTC. Residues: CASSIGTSGYNEQFF. V and J are TRBV9 and TRBJ2-1; 12 nucleotides align to TRBD2. J gave up 4 bases and V 4 bases, and 3 bases lay outside the gene matches. The CDR3 extends over 15 amino acids. Germline V gene lookup returns CDR1 SGDLS and CDR2 YYNGEE.